The T cell receptor (beta chain) described here comes from a study of OX40 agonist ivuxolimab in advanced cancers. Across the whole study: Averaging about 60 years in age, with a range of roughly 20 to 90, the cohort was about 86% male. Treatment received earlier with anti-PD-1, anti-PD-L1 or anti-CTLA-4 agents was allowed, and roughly 40% had some.

Study results and limitations: CD8+ T cells (on average) carried more expanded clones than CD4+ T cells.

The CDR3 spans 16 residues. From germline, CDR1 is SGHVS and CDR2 FNYEAQ. V was cut by 0 bases and J by 4 bases, with 12 bases left in between. Assay: immunoSEQ multiplex PCR; the TCRdb copy retains only in-frame clones and omits some. The sample holds some 95,000 clones, roughly 87% seen once. As for this clone: The antigen remains undetermined.

This sequence joins TRBV7-6 and TRBJ1-4; no clear D. Sample: CD4+ or CD8+ T cells sorted from blood, taken in a trial of the OX40 agonist ivuxolimab. This TCR was sampled from an adult with an advanced solid tumor such as melanoma, head and neck, liver or kidney cancer. The CDR3 loop reads CASSLAVAVINEKLFF. CDR3 coding DNA: TGTGCCAGCAGCTTAGCGGTGGCAGTCATTAATGAAAAACTGTTTTTT.